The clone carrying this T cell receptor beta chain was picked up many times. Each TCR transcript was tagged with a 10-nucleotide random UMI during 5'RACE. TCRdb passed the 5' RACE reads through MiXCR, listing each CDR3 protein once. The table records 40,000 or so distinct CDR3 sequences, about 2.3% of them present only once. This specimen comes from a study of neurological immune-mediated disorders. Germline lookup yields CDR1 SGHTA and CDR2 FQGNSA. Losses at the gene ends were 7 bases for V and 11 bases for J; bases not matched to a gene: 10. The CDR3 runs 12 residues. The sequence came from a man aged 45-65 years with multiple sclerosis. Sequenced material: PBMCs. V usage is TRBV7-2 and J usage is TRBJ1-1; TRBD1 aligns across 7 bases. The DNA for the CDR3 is TGTGCCAGCACCCTAACCGGGACAGCGGCTTTCTTT. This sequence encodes CASTLTGTAAFF.